Sequencing of this T cell receptor beta chain was carried out in a study of post-analysis software for immune sequencing data. The overall study: The study covered relapsing-remitting, secondary progressive and progressive-relapsing courses of multiple sclerosis. Findings of the study overall: People with multiple sclerosis had a significantly lower normalized Chao1 diversity than controls did. Batch-matched samples strongly co-clustered by F measure. Patients used about 5 TRBV segments, including TRBV5-6, TRBV5-1 and TRBV20-1, more often than controls.

The CDR3 totals 17 residues. CDR1 and CDR2 (germline): LNHDA, SQIVND (reference sequence). Trimming pared 3 bases from V and 4 bases from J, leaving 19 bases between. This clonotype showed up many times. Its antigen is unidentified. The authors incorporated unique molecular identifiers into the TCR beta cDNA libraries. When about 0.85 to 11 million T cells were used, they gave a few hundred thousand cDNA molecules. Via MiXCR, TCRdb re-called the PCR reads, giving one row per CDR3 protein. The data hold 450,000 or so distinct CDR3 sequences, with roughly 45% observed a single time. The chain has TRBV19 and TRBJ2-1; no firm D call. This TCR came from a girl aged 10 to 17 with multiple sclerosis. Material: blood. The CDR3, as DNA: TGTGCCAGTAGTATTGAGACTGAGAGTTTCTCTTACAATGAGCAGTTCTTC. Its translation is CASSIETESFSYNEQFF.